The subject of this entry is one T cell receptor (beta chain). This clonotype has a handful of counts. Its antigen is still unknown. Nothing much larger sits one base from this clone, and base qualities are not available. The data stem from a study of blood T cells in healthy people across ages (dated by TCRdb to the mid-2010s). Study-level background: In model experiments, template switching captured about one uniquely barcoded TCR beta cDNA molecule for every two T cells. The study measured age-related changes in TCR beta repertoire diversity using deep sequencing normalized with unique cDNA molecular identifiers. Donors were grouped into four age groups: young (average 16 years), middle-aged (roughly 40), aged (over 55) and long-lived (about 82). To avoid experimental bias, donors of different ages were spread randomly across the sequencing lanes. Using the same blood draw, the study looked at two additional independent replicas of 1 million unique cDNA reads for two donors, one aged 18 to 30 and the other aged 80 or older.

Systemically healthy Caucasian individuals from Russia, some 38 in total and aged roughly 6 to 100 years, were included as donors. Around 10 milliliters of peripheral blood were drawn from each donor into EDTA-treated Vacutainer tubes. Ficoll-Paque density-gradient centrifugation was used to isolate PBMCs, with at least 6.5 million per sample. Trizol reagent was used to extract total RNA from the PBMCs, yielding at least 6 micrograms per sample. The percentages of naive CD45RAhigh/CD27high T cells were determined by flow cytometry on a PBMC aliquot from every donor. Overall results and qualifications from the work: Compared with the aged group, the long-lived group had more naive CD4+ T cells, fewer expanded clones and increased TCR diversity, suggesting age selection. Conclusive comparison of naive and antigen-experienced compartments was prevented by the profiling of bulk unsorted PBMCs. Observed TCR beta diversity per million T cells fell roughly linearly with age, and a significant reduction was already apparent by age around 39. The CMV infection status of donors was not known, potentially confounding age-related changes in expanded clonotypes. Estimates of total diversity based on one million sequenced T cells were considered lower bounds and underestimates. The percentage of naive T cells measured by flow cytometry correlated strongly with observed TCR beta diversity.

The CDR3 measures 11 amino acids from cysteine to phenylalanine. Here the CDR3 DNA is all that survives: 33 bases in frame from base 1. V and J are truncated by 7 bases and 1 base respectively, leaving an intervening sequence of 3 bases. CDR1 and CDR2 are drawn from the germline V gene: MNHNS, SASEGT. Library prep was done by 5' RACE. The sequencer was an Illumina HiSeq 2500. A second PCR of 7 to 11 cycles was performed with a sample-barcoded 5' primer and a J-beta primer mix. A unique molecular identifier was introduced onto each TCR beta cDNA molecule by a template-switch 5' adaptor carrying 12 random nucleotides. At least 3 million CDR3-containing paired-end reads were obtained from each sample. First-strand cDNA was synthesized from all RNA with the Mint cDNA synthesis kit, primed by a TRBC-specific oligonucleotide. After uracil-DNA glycosylase treatment, a first 18-cycle PCR used universal primers M1SS and BC2_uni_R on all cDNA. The study's processing was this. Normalization of each sample was performed by random selection of 1 million high-quality reads, each carrying a distinct molecular identifier. Instead of being binned into consensus sequences, reads that shared molecular identifiers were thrown out. MiTCR, with a Q25 quality threshold and the strictest error-elimination algorithm, was used for CDR3 identification, clonotype clustering and error correction. A nonparametric unseen species model with Euler transformation was used to estimate lower-bound total TCR beta diversity. The public reads were run again by TCRdb, first through fastp at Q25 and then through MiXCR, and only productive beta chains were kept. Each entry merges the rows of one CDR3 protein and shows their most common DNA and genes. These V and J calls are TCRdb output, not the study's own analysis. This sample gives about 1.8 million distinct CDR3 sequences in total; about 49% of them show up just once. The ten most abundant clones make up over 2% of the sample.

The chain couples TRBV6-1 to TRBJ2-3; the D gene is not confidently resolved. The sequencing input was blood. This clonotype was obtained from a middle-aged woman in good health. CDR3 protein: CASMGTDTQYF. The DNA sequence is TGTGCCAGCATGGGCACAGATACGCAGTATTTT.